This T cell receptor (beta chain) was recovered during a study of shared clonotypes between healthy human individuals. Findings of the study overall: Sampling was confined to blood; repertoires within tissues likely differ.

All of the donors resided in Nashville, Tennessee, and each was a Caucasian adult. Researchers drew on about 100 million PBMCs for genomic DNA from unsorted samples. As to this clone: Its antigen is not known.

The CDR3 consists of 14 residues. V shed 0 bases and J shed 8 bases, with 14 bases lying between them. Per germline, CDR1 SGHKS and CDR2 YYEKEE (reference sequence). Repertoires were generated with immunoSEQ multiplex PCR, while TCRdb's copy carries only in-frame clones and drops some. The top ten clones hold 10% to 15% of a sample with about 490,000 clones, less than 80% of them seen once. The receptor comes from a woman between 35 and 50 years old in good health. Some clones in this sample may be carry-over from other donors' samples. The chain recombines TRBV5-5 with TRBJ1-2; D is unresolved. The source material was PBMCs. In nucleotides, the CDR3 is TGTGCCAGCAGCTTGGTTAGCCTTGCGGAGGGCTACACCTTC. Protein: CASSLVSLAEGYTF.